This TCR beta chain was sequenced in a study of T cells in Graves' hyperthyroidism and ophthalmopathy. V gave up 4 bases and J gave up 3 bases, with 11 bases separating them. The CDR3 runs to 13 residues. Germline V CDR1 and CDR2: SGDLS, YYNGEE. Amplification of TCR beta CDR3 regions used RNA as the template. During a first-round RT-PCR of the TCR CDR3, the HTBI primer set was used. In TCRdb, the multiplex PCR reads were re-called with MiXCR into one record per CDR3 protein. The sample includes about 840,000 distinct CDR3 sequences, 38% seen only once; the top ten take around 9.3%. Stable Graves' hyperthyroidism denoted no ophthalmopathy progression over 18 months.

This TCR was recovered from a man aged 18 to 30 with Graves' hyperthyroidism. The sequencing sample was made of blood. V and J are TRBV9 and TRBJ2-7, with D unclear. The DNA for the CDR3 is TGTGCCAGCAGCCACGGGTACGGCTACGAGCAGTACTTC. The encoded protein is CASSHGYGYEQYF.